Listed below are T cell receptor beta chains from one sample, sequenced in a study of shared clonotypes between healthy human individuals. Using immunoSEQ multiplex PCR, the repertoire was profiled, and TCRdb retains in-frame clones only, with some absent. The sample holds millions of clones; more than 80% are singletons and the top ten take under 0.15%. The material sequenced was naive CD4+ T cells sorted from blood. These receptors were taken from a man in his late teens or twenties in good health. The CDR3 runs from the conserved cysteine through the conserved F or W. D genes are given only for firm matches. Rows may omit the clone size; those that give it use once, few, many or a size class.

size | D | J | V | CDR3 | DNA
. | . | TRBJ1-2 | TRBV6-1 | CASSAVATANYGYTF | TGTGCCAGCAGCGCGGTCGCTACAGCTAACTATGGCTACACCTTC
. | . | TRBJ2-5 | TRBV30 | CAWSVVLGETQYF | TGTGCCTGGAGTGTAGTTTTAGGAGAGACCCAGTACTTC
. | . | TRBJ2-7 | TRBV16 | CASSQNTLYEQYF | TGTGCCAGCAGCCAAAATACCCTCTACGAGCAGTACTTC
. | . | TRBJ2-2 | TRBV11-3 | CASSPGRVSWTGELFF | TGTGCCAGCAGCCCGGGCAGGGTTTCGTGGACCGGGGAGCTGTTTTTT
. | . | TRBJ2-1 | TRBV18 | CASSPLGDSYNEQFF | TGTGCCAGCTCACCACTTGGGGACTCCTACAATGAGCAGTTCTTC
. | . | TRBJ2-3 | TRBV6-1 | CASSDGTGKRGTSTDTQYF | TGTGCCAGCAGTGATGGGACAGGGAAGCGGGGGACCTCCACAGATACGCAGTATTTT
. | . | TRBJ2-7 | TRBV6-5 | CASSYSGQPSSYEQYF | TGTGCCAGCAGTTACTCAGGTCAGCCAAGCTCCTACGAGCAGTACTTC
. | . | TRBJ1-2 | TRBV6-6 | CASSYSNQPYGYTF | TGTGCCAGCAGTTACTCAAACCAGCCCTATGGCTACACCTTC
once | . | TRBJ2-7 | TRBV14 | CASSPAGVTYEQYF | TGTGCCAGCAGCCCCGCCGGGGTGACCTACGAGCAGTACTTC
. | . | TRBJ2-4 | TRBV21-1 | CASSKADPTKNIQYF | TGTGCCAGCAGCAAGGCTGACCCGACCAAAAACATTCAGTACTTC
. | TRBD2 | TRBJ2-3 | TRBV5-4 | CASARASGSDTQYF | TGTGCCAGCGCCCGAGCTAGCGGGAGTGATACGCAGTATTTT
. | . | TRBJ2-2 | TRBV10-3 | CAIRPLEGETGELFF | TGTGCCATCAGGCCCCTTGAGGGGGAGACCGGGGAGCTGTTTTTT
. | TRBD2 | TRBJ2-3 | TRBV5-1 | CASSLATSGGSDTQYF | TGCGCCAGCAGCTTGGCCACTAGCGGGGGGTCAGATACGCAGTATTTT
. | TRBD2 | TRBJ2-2 | TRBV19 | CASSIVAGANTGELFF | TGTGCCAGTAGTATAGTAGCGGGTGCTAACACCGGGGAGCTGTTTTTT
once | TRBD1 | TRBJ2-7 | TRBV6-5 | CASRGQGEGEQYF | TGTGCCAGCAGGGGACAGGGAGAGGGCGAGCAGTACTTC
. | . | TRBJ2-1 | TRBV4-2 | CASSQQGLEGEQFF | TGTGCCAGCAGCCAACAGGGGTTGGAGGGTGAGCAGTTCTTC
. | . | TRBJ1-1 | TRBV18 | CASSPRGAGTNTEAFF | TGTGCCAGCTCACCCCGGGGGGCGGGGACGAACACTGAAGCTTTCTTT
. | . | TRBJ1-4 | TRBV2 | CASSEGKSTNEKLFF | TGTGCCAGCAGTGAGGGAAAGTCAACTAATGAAAAACTGTTTTTT
. | . | TRBJ2-6 | TRBV10-3 | CAISETGAGANVLTF | TGTGCCATCAGTGAGACCGGGGCCGGGGCCAACGTCCTGACTTTC
. | TRBD1 | TRBJ1-1 | TRBV4-3 | CASSQQQGASTEAFF | TGCGCCAGCAGCCAACAACAGGGGGCCAGCACTGAAGCTTTCTTT
. | . | TRBJ1-2 | TRBV5-8 | CASSLDRRGYGYTF | TGTGCCAGCAGCTTGGATCGGCGTGGGTATGGCTACACCTTC
. | TRBD1 | TRBJ2-7 | TRBV5-1 | CASSLRDRVYEQYF | TGCGCCAGCAGCCTCCGGGACAGGGTTTACGAGCAGTACTTC
. | . | TRBJ2-2 | TRBV5-8 | CASSTGTLGTGELFF | TGTGCCAGCAGTACCGGGACCCTCGGCACCGGGGAGCTGTTTTTT
. | . | TRBJ2-7 | TRBV7-2 | CASRAEAGTYEQYF | TGTGCCAGCCGGGCGGAGGCAGGGACCTACGAGCAGTACTTC
. | . | TRBJ1-3 | TRBV10-3 | CAISDPTGRPWGNTIYF | TGTGCCATCAGTGATCCGACCGGCAGGCCTTGGGGAAACACCATATATTTT
once | TRBD2 | TRBJ2-3 | TRBV25-1 | CASSARGRGGTDTQYF | TGTGCCAGCAGTGCCCGGGGGCGGGGGGGCACAGATACGCAGTATTTT
. | . | TRBJ2-1 | TRBV2 | CASMGLRFGVGEQFF | TGTGCCAGCATGGGACTCCGGTTTGGGGTCGGTGAGCAGTTCTTC
. | . | TRBJ1-4 | TRBV28 | CASSFRNEKLFF | TGTGCCAGCAGTTTTCGAAATGAAAAACTGTTTTTT
. | . | TRBJ2-7 | TRBV5-1 | CASSLEVSYEQYF | TGCGCCAGCAGCTTGGAAGTCTCCTACGAGCAGTACTTC
. | . | TRBJ2-4 | TRBV18 | CASSPPTGMPKNIQYF | TGTGCCAGCTCACCACCGACTGGGATGCCCAAAAACATTCAGTACTTC
. | . | TRBJ2-4 | TRBV2 | CASSGWGAKNIQYF | TGTGCCAGCAGTGGATGGGGGGCCAAAAACATTCAGTACTTC
once | . | TRBJ2-7 | TRBV30 | CAWSVGGAPYEQYF | TGTGCCTGGAGTGTAGGGGGGGCTCCCTACGAGCAGTACTTC
. | TRBD2 | TRBJ2-1 | TRBV7-9 | CASSLGLAGFDEQFF | TGTGCCAGCAGCTTAGGACTAGCGGGATTCGATGAGCAGTTCTTC
once | . | TRBJ1-6 | TRBV11-3 | CASSWGTNSPLHF | TGTGCCAGCAGCTGGGGTACGAATTCACCCCTCCACTTT
. | TRBD1 | TRBJ2-1 | TRBV28 | CASGGGTGVFRDEQFF | TGTGCCAGCGGTGGCGGGACAGGGGTGTTTCGTGATGAGCAGTTCTTC
. | TRBD2 | TRBJ2-1 | TRBV11-2 | CASSLVGGAYYNEQFF | TGTGCCAGCAGCTTAGTGGGAGGGGCTTATTACAATGAGCAGTTCTTC
. | . | TRBJ1-1 | TRBV10-2 | CASRKQQMNTEAFF | TGCGCCAGCAGGAAACAGCAGATGAACACTGAAGCTTTCTTT
. | . | TRBJ2-3 | TRBV5-5 | CASSLSGGLNTDTQYF | TGTGCCAGCAGCTTGAGTGGGGGGCTTAACACAGATACGCAGTATTTT
. | . | TRBJ1-6 | TRBV2 | CASSENMGTNSPLHF | TGTGCCAGCAGTGAGAATATGGGGACAAATTCACCCCTCCACTTT